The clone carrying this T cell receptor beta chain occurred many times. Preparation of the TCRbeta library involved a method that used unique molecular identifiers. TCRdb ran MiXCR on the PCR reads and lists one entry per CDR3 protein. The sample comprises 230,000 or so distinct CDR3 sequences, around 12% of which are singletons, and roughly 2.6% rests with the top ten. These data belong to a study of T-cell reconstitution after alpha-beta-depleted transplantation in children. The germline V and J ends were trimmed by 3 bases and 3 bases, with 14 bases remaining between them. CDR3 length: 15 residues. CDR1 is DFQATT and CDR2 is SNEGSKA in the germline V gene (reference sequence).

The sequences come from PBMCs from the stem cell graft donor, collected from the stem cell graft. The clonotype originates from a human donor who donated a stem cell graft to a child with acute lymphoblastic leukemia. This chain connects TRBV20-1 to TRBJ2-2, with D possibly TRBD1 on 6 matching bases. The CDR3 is CSARLTGWDTGELFF. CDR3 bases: TGCAGTGCTAGGTTGACAGGTTGGGACACCGGGGAGCTGTTTTTT.